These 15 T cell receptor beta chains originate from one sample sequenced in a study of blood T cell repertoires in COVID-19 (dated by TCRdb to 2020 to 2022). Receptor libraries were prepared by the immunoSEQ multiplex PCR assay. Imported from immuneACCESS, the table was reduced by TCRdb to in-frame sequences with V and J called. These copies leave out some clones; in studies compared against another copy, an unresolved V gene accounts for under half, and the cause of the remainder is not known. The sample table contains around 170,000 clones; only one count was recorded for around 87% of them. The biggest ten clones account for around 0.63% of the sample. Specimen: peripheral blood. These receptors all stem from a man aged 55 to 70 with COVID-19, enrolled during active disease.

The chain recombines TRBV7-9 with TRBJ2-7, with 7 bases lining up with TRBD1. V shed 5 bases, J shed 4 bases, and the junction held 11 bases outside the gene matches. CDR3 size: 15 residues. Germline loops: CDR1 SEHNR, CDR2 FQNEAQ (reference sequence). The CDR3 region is CASSQEDRLRYEQYF. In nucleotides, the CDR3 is TGTGCCAGCAGCCAGGAGGACAGGCTTAGGTACGAGCAGTACTTC.

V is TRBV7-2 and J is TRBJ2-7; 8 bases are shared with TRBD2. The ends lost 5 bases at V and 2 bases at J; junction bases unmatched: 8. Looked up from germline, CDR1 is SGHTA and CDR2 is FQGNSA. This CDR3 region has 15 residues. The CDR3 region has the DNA TGTGCCAGCAGCGCAAAGGGGGGACTAGCCTACGAGCAGTACTTC. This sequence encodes CASSAKGGLAYEQYF.

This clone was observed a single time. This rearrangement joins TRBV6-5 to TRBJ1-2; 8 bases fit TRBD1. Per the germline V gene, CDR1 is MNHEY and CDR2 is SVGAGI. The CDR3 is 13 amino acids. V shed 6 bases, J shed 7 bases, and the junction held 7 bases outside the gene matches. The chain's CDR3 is CASRSTGGGGYTF. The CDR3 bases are TGTGCCAGCAGAAGTACAGGGGGAGGTGGCTACACCTTC.

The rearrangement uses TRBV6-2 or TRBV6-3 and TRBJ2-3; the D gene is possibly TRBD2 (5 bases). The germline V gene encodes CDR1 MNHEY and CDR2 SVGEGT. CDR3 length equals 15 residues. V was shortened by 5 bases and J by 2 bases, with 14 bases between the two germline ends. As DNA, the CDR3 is TGTGCCAGCAGTGCCCGGGGAGCCGCCACAGATACGCAGTATTTT. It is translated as CASSARGAATDTQYF.

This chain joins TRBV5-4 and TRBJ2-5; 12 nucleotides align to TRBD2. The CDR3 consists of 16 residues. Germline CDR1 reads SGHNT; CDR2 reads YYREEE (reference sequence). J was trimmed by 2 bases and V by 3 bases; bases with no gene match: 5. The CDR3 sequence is CASSSRTSGAQETQYF. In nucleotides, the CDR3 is TGTGCCAGCAGCTCTAGGACTAGCGGGGCACAAGAGACCCAGTACTTC. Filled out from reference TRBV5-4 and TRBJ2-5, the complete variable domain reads ETGVTQSPTHLIKTRGQQVTLRCSSQSGHNTVSWYQQALGQGPQFIFQYYREEENGRGNFPPRFSGLQFPNYSSELNVNALELDDSALYLCASSSRTSGAQETQYFGPGTRLLVL.

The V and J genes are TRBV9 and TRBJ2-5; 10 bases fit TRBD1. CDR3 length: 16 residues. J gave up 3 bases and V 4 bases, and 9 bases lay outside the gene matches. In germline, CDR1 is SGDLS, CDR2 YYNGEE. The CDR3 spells CASSPTHGQGEETQYF. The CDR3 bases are TGTGCCAGCAGCCCAACACATGGACAGGGGGAAGAGACCCAGTACTTC.

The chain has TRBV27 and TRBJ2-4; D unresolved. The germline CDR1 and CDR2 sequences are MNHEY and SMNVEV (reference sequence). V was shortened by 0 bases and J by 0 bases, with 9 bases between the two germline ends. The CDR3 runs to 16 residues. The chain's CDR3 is CASSLSVGLAKNIQYF. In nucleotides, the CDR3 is TGTGCCAGCAGTTTATCGGTCGGTTTAGCCAAAAACATTCAGTACTTC.

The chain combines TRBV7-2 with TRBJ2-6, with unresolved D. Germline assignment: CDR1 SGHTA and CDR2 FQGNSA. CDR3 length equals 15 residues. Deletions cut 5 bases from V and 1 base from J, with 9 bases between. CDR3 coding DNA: TGTGCCAGCAGCCAGACATCTTCTGGGGCCAACGTCCTGACTTTC. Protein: CASSQTSSGANVLTF.

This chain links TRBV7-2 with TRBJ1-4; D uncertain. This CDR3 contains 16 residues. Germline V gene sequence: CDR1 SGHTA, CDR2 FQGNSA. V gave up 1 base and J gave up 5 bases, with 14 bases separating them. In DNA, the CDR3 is TGTGCCAGCAGCTTAGTGGCGGGGTATTTGAATGAAAAACTGTTTTTT. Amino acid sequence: CASSLVAGYLNEKLFF.

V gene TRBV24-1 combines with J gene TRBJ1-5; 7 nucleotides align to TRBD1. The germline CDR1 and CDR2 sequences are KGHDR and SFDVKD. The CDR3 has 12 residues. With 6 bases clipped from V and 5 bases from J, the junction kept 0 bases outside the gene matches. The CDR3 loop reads CATSTGDQPQHF. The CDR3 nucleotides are TGTGCCACCAGTACAGGGGATCAGCCCCAGCATTTT.

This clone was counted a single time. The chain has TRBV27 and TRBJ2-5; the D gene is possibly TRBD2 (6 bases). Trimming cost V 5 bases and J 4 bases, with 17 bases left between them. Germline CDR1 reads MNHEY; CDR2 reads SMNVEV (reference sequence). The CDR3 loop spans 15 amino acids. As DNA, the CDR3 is TGTGCCAGCAGTCTGGGGCGGGGCGAGACAGAGACCCAGTACTTC. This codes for CASSLGRGETETQYF.

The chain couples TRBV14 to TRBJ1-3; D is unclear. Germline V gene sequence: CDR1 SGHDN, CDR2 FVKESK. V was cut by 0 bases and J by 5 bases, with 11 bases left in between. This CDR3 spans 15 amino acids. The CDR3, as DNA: TGTGCCAGCAGCCAAGATCCGAGTGCAAGAAACACCATATATTTT. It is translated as CASSQDPSARNTIYF.

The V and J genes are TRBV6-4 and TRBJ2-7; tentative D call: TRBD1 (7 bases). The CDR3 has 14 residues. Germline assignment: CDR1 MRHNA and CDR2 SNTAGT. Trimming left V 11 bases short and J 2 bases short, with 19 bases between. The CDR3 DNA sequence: TGTGCCGACGCGGGCAGGGGGGTAACCTACGAGCAGTACTTC. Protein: CADAGRGVTYEQYF.

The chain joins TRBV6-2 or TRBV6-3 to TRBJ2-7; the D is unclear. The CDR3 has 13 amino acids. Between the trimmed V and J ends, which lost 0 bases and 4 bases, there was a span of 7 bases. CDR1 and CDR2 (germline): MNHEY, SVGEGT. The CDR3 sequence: CASSYSSWYEQYF. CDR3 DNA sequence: TGTGCCAGCAGTTACTCGAGTTGGTACGAGCAGTACTTC.

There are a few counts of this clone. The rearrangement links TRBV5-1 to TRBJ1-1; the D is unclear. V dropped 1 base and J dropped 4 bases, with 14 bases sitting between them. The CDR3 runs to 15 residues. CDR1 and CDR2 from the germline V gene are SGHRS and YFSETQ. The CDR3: CASSLHLGVFTEAFF. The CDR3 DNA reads TGCGCCAGCAGCTTGCATCTTGGAGTGTTCACTGAAGCTTTCTTT.